This T cell receptor beta chain was identified in a study of blood T cell repertoires in COVID-19 (dated by TCRdb to 2018 to 2021). Describing the broader study: Samples from collaborators originated in the United States, Italy and Spain and spanned both the acute and convalescent phases of COVID-19. Subjects who had been exposed to COVID-19, were actively infected with it, or had recovered from it provided the deeply sampled blood TCRbeta repertoires that made up the dataset. The samples were drawn from two sources: the first 160 participants of the ongoing ImmuneRACE study, and 1,200 or so subjects contributed by 6 global collaborators. The material from the prospective study consisted of cDNA or gDNA derived from T cells, B-cell-depleted T cells, or PBMCs. HLA class I and class II types, where available, came from metadata supplied by the sample provider rather than from assay-based typing. A freely available public database, intended as a resource for researchers studying the immune response to SARS-CoV-2, is where the repertoires were released. Nearly every sample came with metadata listing a de-identified subject ID, COVID-19 status, age in years and sex.

For this clone: Its antigen has not been determined. Per-nucleotide qualities are absent, and no much larger clonotype sits a single base away.

For CDR1 and CDR2, the germline V gene (reference sequence) lists LNHDA and SQIVND. Trimming costs V 3 bases and J 3 bases, and their ends lie 12 bases apart. Counted from cysteine to phenylalanine, this CDR3 has 14 amino acids. Only CDR3 DNA is held: 42 bases, read in frame from base 1. The collaborating institutions used their own protocols to collect whole blood in K2EDTA tubes. For TCRbeta analysis, collaborators shipped samples in one of three forms: frozen whole blood, isolated PBMCs, or DNA extracted from either of those sample types. The immunoSEQ Assay, a bias-controlled multiplex PCR, was used to amplify TCRbeta CDR3 regions from genomic DNA. Per the source publication's procedure: Within the assay, amplification of reference gene primers was used to estimate how many nucleated cells each sample contained. To quantify the absolute abundance of each unique TCRbeta CDR3 rearrangement, sequence reads were collapsed and filtered. For each sample, productive Simpson clonality was calculated as the square root of Simpson's diversity index over productive rearrangements. This immuneACCESS table, as held by TCRdb, lists in-frame sequences with V and J called but not all clones. Of the missing ones, under half trace to an unresolved V gene in checked studies; the others have no known cause. D and trimming were read from the DNA, whereas the V and J calls and clone size are those reported in that table. A total of 130,000 to 150,000 clones appear in this sample, roughly 90% of them only once. Around 1.9% of the sample belongs to the ten largest clones.

The full study reports these points: How much clinical and demographic metadata was included differed by source and by participant, and the metadata was provided uncurated.

Sequenced input: peripheral blood. The sequence is built from TRBV19 and TRBJ2-7; no confident D gene assignment can be made. The clonotype comes from a man aged 70 or older with acute or convalescent COVID-19. The DNA sequence is TGTGCCAGTAGTATTAATGGGCAGAACTACGAGCAGTACTTC. Translated, it reads CASSINGQNYEQYF.